This T cell receptor beta chain was observed in a study of regulatory T cells in long-lasting Graves disease. The germline CDR1 and CDR2 sequences are MNHEY and SMNVEV (reference sequence). V was shortened by 6 bases and J by 0 bases, with 15 bases between the two germline ends. There are 15 residues in the CDR3. Arm-PCR of CDR3 regions and iRepertoire HTBI primers were used to build TCR beta libraries. As processed by the authors: Spanning all samples, the identified segments comprised 60 to 70 TRBV and approximately 13 TRBJ. TCRdb re-derived calls from the multiplex PCR reads in MiXCR, one entry per CDR3 protein. None of the V and J calls come from the authors' own analysis; TCRdb made them. The sample records hundreds of thousands of distinct CDR3 sequences, less than 25% being singletons. Time point indicated: persistent/refractory GD, antithyroid drugs over 5 years with positive TRAb. Scientists built the TCR library using RNA that was extracted from PBMCs. Per American Thyroid Association guidelines, Graves' disease was diagnosed.

Sequencing was performed on peripheral blood mononuclear cells (PBMCs), taken when the disease was refractory, from a patient treated with antithyroid drugs. This sequence originates from a female donor with Graves disease. The chain is built from TRBV27 and TRBJ2-7; D is unresolved. The CDR3 protein is CASSRSVRSSYEQYF. In nucleotides, the CDR3 is TGTGCCAGCAGCCGAAGCGTTCGGAGCTCCTACGAGCAGTACTTC.